This is a list of T cell receptor beta chains from one sample in a study of cytomegalovirus exposure and HLA in healthy donors. Clones were read by immunoSEQ multiplex PCR, and TCRdb kept only the in-frame ones, dropping some. The sample consists of approximately 180,000 clones, around 87% of them appearing once. The material sequenced was PBMCs. The source is a woman between 18 and 29 years old in good health and CMV-seronegative. CDR3s include the opening cysteine and the closing phenylalanine or tryptophan. A D gene is named only where the DNA matches it firmly. Clone size is given for some rows only: seen once, a few or many times, or a class if the clone is expanded.

j_call | clone_size | v_call | d_call | cdr3_nt | cdr3_aa
TRBJ1-5 | . | TRBV4-1 | . | TGCGCCAGCAGCCAAGCGGAACAGCCCAATCAGCCCCAGCATTTT | CASSQAEQPNQPQHF
TRBJ2-3 | once | TRBV10-2 | TRBD2 | TGCGCCAGCAGTGAGTCGCTAGCGGGGGGTACAGATACGCAGTATTTT | CASSESLAGGTDTQYF
TRBJ2-1 | once | TRBV9 | . | TGTGCCAGCAGCGCCCCTAGCACCTCCTACAATGAGCAGTTCTTC | CASSAPSTSYNEQFF
TRBJ2-7 | . | TRBV6-1 | . | TGTGCCAGCACCTTGAGCCAGGGGTCCTCCTACGAGCAGTACTTC | CASTLSQGSSYEQYF
TRBJ1-2 | . | TRBV29-1 | . | TGCAGCGTTCTTGTCAGGGGATACTATGGCTACACCTTC | CSVLVRGYYGYTF
TRBJ2-7 | . | TRBV30 | . | TGTGCCTGGAGTGTACGAGGTTCCGGGGGCTACGAGCAGTACTTC | CAWSVRGSGGYEQYF
TRBJ2-1 | . | TRBV15 | . | TGTGCCACCAGCAGAGATAGGGGCTCCTACAATGAGCAGTTCTTC | CATSRDRGSYNEQFF
TRBJ2-3 | . | TRBV5-4 | TRBD2 | TGTGCCAGCAGCTTCAAGTCACTAGCGGGGGGGGGAGATACGCAGTATTTT | CASSFKSLAGGGDTQYF
TRBJ2-7 | . | TRBV6-6 | . | TGTGCCAGCAGACCTCAGGGGCCCAGCTCCTACGAGCAGTACTTC | CASRPQGPSSYEQYF
TRBJ2-5 | . | TRBV4-1 | TRBD2 | TGCGCCAGCAGCCCCCGCCGGACTAGCGCCCCACAAGAGACCCAGTACTTC | CASSPRRTSAPQETQYF
TRBJ2-5 | . | TRBV21-1 | . | TGTGCCAGCAATCAAACCGGGAACCAAGAGACCCAGTACTTC | CASNQTGNQETQYF
TRBJ2-7 | . | TRBV18 | TRBD2 | TGTGCCAGCTCACAACTAGCGGGAGATTCCGAGCAGTACTTC | CASSQLAGDSEQYF
TRBJ1-2 | . | TRBV5-1 | TRBD1 | TGCGCCAGCAGCCCGGGACAGGGCACCTCTGGCTACACCTTC | CASSPGQGTSGYTF
TRBJ1-4 | . | TRBV7-8 | TRBD1 | TGTGCCAGCAGTTACCGGGACAGGGTTGAACTGTTTTTT | CASSYRDRVELFF
TRBJ1-5 | . | TRBV13 | TRBD1 | TGTGCCAGCAGCCGGGACAGCCGACGCAATCAGCCCCAGCATTTT | CASSRDSRRNQPQHF
TRBJ2-3 | . | TRBV5-1 | . | TGCGCCAGCAGCGTTGGCGCGGGGACCTCCGATACGCAGTATTTT | CASSVGAGTSDTQYF
TRBJ2-7 | . | TRBV19 | TRBD1 | TGTGCCAGTAGTATCGGGACAGGGACCTACGAGCAGTACTTC | CASSIGTGTYEQYF
TRBJ2-3 | . | TRBV30 | . | TGTGCCTGGGCCGGGAGCCCAGATACGCAGTATTTT | CAWAGSPDTQYF
TRBJ2-1 | . | TRBV4-1 | . | TGCGCCAGCAGCCCCACCGAAGGGGCCGGGCAGTTCTTC | CASSPTEGAGQFF
TRBJ1-5 | . | TRBV4-2 | . | TGTGCCAGCAGCCAAGATCTCGGGTCGGGACAGCCCCAGCATTTT | CASSQDLGSGQPQHF
TRBJ1-2 | . | TRBV5-1 | TRBD1 | TGCGCCAGCAGCTTGGAGGGGGCTCTCTATGGCTACACCTTC | CASSLEGALYGYTF
TRBJ1-5 | once | TRBV7-9 | TRBD1 | TGTGCCAGCAGCTTGGGGACAGGGTCCGAATACGGCAATCAGCCCCAGCATTTT | CASSLGTGSEYGNQPQHF
TRBJ2-3 | . | TRBV19 | . | TGTGCCAGTACCGCCTTCCTGGGAGTCCCCACAGATACGCAGTATTTT | CASTAFLGVPTDTQYF
TRBJ1-2 | . | TRBV6-1 | TRBD1 | TGTGCCAGCAGTGAAGGAAGGGGGCAGAGCTATGGCTACACCTTC | CASSEGRGQSYGYTF
TRBJ1-6 | many | TRBV5-8 | . | TGTGCCAGCATCCGACTAGGGACTGATAATTCACCCCTCCACTTT | CASIRLGTDNSPLHF
TRBJ2-7 | . | TRBV10-3 | . | TGTGCCATCAGTGCAGACAGGTACGAGCAGTACTTC | CAISADRYEQYF
TRBJ2-5 | . | TRBV7-9 | TRBD1 | TGTGCCAGCAGCTCCCGGGACAGGGAGATCCAAGAGACCCAGTACTTC | CASSSRDREIQETQYF
TRBJ2-1 | . | TRBV15 | . | TGTGCCACCAGCGGGCCTCCTGGTCGTGGGAGCAATGAGCAGTTCTTC | CATSGPPGRGSNEQFF
TRBJ2-2 | few | TRBV4-1 | . | TGCGCCAGCAGCCAAGTTGGAGGGCCTCGGACCGGGGAGCTGTTTTTT | CASSQVGGPRTGELFF
TRBJ2-7 | . | TRBV5-6 | TRBD2 | TGTGCCAGCAGCTTGGGACTAGCGGGAGCCTTCTCCTACGAGCAGTACTTC | CASSLGLAGAFSYEQYF
TRBJ1-4 | . | TRBV4-2 | . | TGTGCCAGCAGCCAAGAAGGAGGGAATGAAAAACTGTTTTTT | CASSQEGGNEKLFF
TRBJ1-5 | . | TRBV10-3 | . | TGTGCCATCAGGGCAACCCAGGCGCAGCCCCAGCATTTT | CAIRATQAQPQHF
TRBJ2-1 | . | TRBV11-3 | . | TGTGCCAGCAGCCGAATACGCGGGTTAAGCTCCTACAATGAGCAGTTCTTC | CASSRIRGLSSYNEQFF
TRBJ1-1 | . | TRBV7-8 | . | TGTGCCAGCAGCTTAAACCGGGAGGTGAACACTGAAGCTTTCTTT | CASSLNREVNTEAFF
TRBJ1-3 | once | TRBV5-1 | . | TGCGCCAGCAGCACCCACGGGGACTCTGGAAACACCATATATTTT | CASSTHGDSGNTIYF
TRBJ1-4 | . | TRBV6-5 | TRBD1 | TGTGCCAGCAGTTCCGGACAGGGTTCTAGTGAAAAACTGTTTTTT | CASSSGQGSSEKLFF
TRBJ2-1 | . | TRBV6-1 | . | TGTGCCTCCCGCAGGGCCGGCCTCTACAACAATGAGCAGTTCTTC | CASRRAGLYNNEQFF
TRBJ2-3 | . | TRBV19 | TRBD2 | TGTGCCAGTAGTCCTTGGACTAGCGGGAGGGATATAGATACGCAGTATTTT | CASSPWTSGRDIDTQYF
TRBJ1-4 | . | TRBV11-2 | TRBD1 | TGTGCCAGCAGCCACCAAAGGGGGCGTAATGAAAAACTGTTTTTT | CASSHQRGRNEKLFF
TRBJ2-1 | . | TRBV30 | TRBD2 | TGTGCCTCTGGACTAGCGGGAATCGGGCAGTTCTTC | CASGLAGIGQFF
TRBJ2-1 | once | TRBV27 | . | TGTGCCAGCAGTTCACCGGGACACTTATCCTACAATGAGCAGTTCTTC | CASSSPGHLSYNEQFF
TRBJ1-6 | . | TRBV6-1 | . | TGTGCCAGCAGGCAGGGCTACTCCCTCCACTTT | CASRQGYSLHF
TRBJ2-2 | . | TRBV2 | . | TGTGCCAGCATCGGACTTCTGAACACCGGGGAGCTGTTTTTT | CASIGLLNTGELFF
TRBJ2-2 | . | TRBV30 | . | TGTGCCTGGAGTTTTGTGGGGCGCGACACCGGGGAGCTGTTTTTT | CAWSFVGRDTGELFF
TRBJ1-6 | . | TRBV2 | . | TGTGCCAGCAGGAACGGGGGGTATTCACCCCTCCACTTT | CASRNGGYSPLHF
TRBJ1-1 | . | TRBV28 | . | TGTGCCAGCACTGGCGGGCCTATAGGTGAAGCTTTCTTT | CASTGGPIGEAFF
TRBJ2-7 | . | TRBV7-9 | . | TGTGCCAGCAGCCAAGGCTCCAGTGGAGTGCGCGAGCAGTACTTC | CASSQGSSGVREQYF
TRBJ2-3 | . | TRBV6-1 | TRBD2 | TGTGCCAGCAGTGACCCCGGGACTAGCGGGCGGTGGGATAATACGCAGTATTTT | CASSDPGTSGRWDNTQYF
TRBJ2-2 | . | TRBV5-1 | TRBD2 | TGCGCCAGCAGCGGTACGGGACTAGCAGGCGGGGAGCTGTTTTTT | CASSGTGLAGGELFF
TRBJ1-4 | once | TRBV7-9 | TRBD1 | TGTGCCAGCAGCTCCGGGACAGGCGTAGAAAAACTGTTTTTT | CASSSGTGVEKLFF
TRBJ1-6 | few | TRBV6-6 | . | TGTGCCAGCAGTCAGGGTTATAATTCACCCCTCCACTTT | CASSQGYNSPLHF
TRBJ2-7 | . | TRBV6-1 | TRBD2 | TGTGCCAGCAGTCGGGCTAGCGGATTTCCCGGCGAGCAGTACTTC | CASSRASGFPGEQYF
TRBJ2-3 | once | TRBV5-6 | TRBD2 | TGTGCCAGCAGCTTGGTTAGCGGGGCCGGTACGCAGTATTTT | CASSLVSGAGTQYF
TRBJ2-1 | . | TRBV6-1 | TRBD2 | TGTGCCAGCAGTGAAGCCGGGACTAGCGGGAGACAGTTCTTC | CASSEAGTSGRQFF
TRBJ1-2 | few | TRBV5-4 | TRBD1 | TGTGCCAGCAGCACTAGGGACAGCCGCTCCGGTGGCTACACCTTC | CASSTRDSRSGGYTF
TRBJ2-1 | . | TRBV6-6 | . | TGTGCCAGCAGTTACGGACAGATTGGCTACAATGAGCAGTTCTTC | CASSYGQIGYNEQFF
TRBJ2-1 | . | TRBV10-3 | TRBD2 | TGTGCCATCCGACTAGCGGCCAACAATGAGCAGTTCTTC | CAIRLAANNEQFF
TRBJ2-3 | . | TRBV19 | . | TGTGCCAGTAGTATAGAGCCGGGGAGGAATACGCAGTATTTT | CASSIEPGRNTQYF
TRBJ2-1 | . | TRBV9 | TRBD2 | TGTGCCAGCAGCACATGGACTAGCGGGAGCGATGAGCAGTTCTTC | CASSTWTSGSDEQFF
TRBJ1-5 | . | TRBV6-1 | . | TGTGCCAGCAGTGAACCCGATCAGCCCCAGCATTTT | CASSEPDQPQHF